The 2 T cell receptor beta chains presented below share a single source sample, sequenced in a study of identical twins. TCRdb independently ran MiXCR on the 5' RACE reads; one entry per CDR3 protein. In the table there are 1.5 million to 2 million distinct CDR3 sequences, more than 30% of which are singletons. The sequenced sample was cord blood. Receptor source: a newborn girl in good health.

This chain uses TRBV6-6 with TRBJ1-1; D not resolved. V lost 2 bases and J 1 base, leaving 8 bases between the germline ends. The CDR3 spans 14 residues. CDR1 and CDR2 (germline): MNHNY, SVGAGI (reference sequence). The CDR3 region is CASSYGRKNTEAFF. CDR3 nucleotide sequence: TGTGCCAGCAGTTACGGACGGAAGAACACTGAAGCTTTCTTT.

Worth noting for this clonotype: A much bigger clone sits one base away, suggesting this may be a read error. The chain couples TRBV28 to TRBJ2-1, with TRBD2 matching over 13 bases. Germline CDR1 MDHEN, CDR2 SYDVKM. The trim removed 4 bases at V and 10 bases at J, leaving 10 bases unmatched. The CDR3 is 16 residues long. The CDR3 DNA reads TGTGCCAGCAGTTCCGGACTAGCGGGAGCTTCCTACGAGCAGTTCTTC. Protein: CASSSGLAGASYEQFF.